The text below deals with one T cell receptor beta chain. No cognate antigen has been identified for it. No base-level quality is on record; no much larger clone is a single base apart. TCRbeta CDR3 regions were amplified from genomic DNA using the immunoSEQ Assay, a bias-controlled multiplex PCR. Regarding the original processing steps: The number of nucleated cells in each sample was estimated from the amplification of reference gene primers within the assay. To quantify the absolute abundance of each unique TCRbeta CDR3 rearrangement, sequence reads were collapsed and filtered. For each sample, productive Simpson clonality was calculated by taking the square root of Simpson's diversity index across productive rearrangements. The clones in this table, taken by TCRdb from immuneACCESS, are in-frame only. Not every clone is retained; where verified, under half of the shortfall comes from an unresolved V gene, and the cause of the rest is unknown. V, J and clone size reflect that table, while D and trimming were determined from the DNA. A total of under 150,000 clones appear in this sample, around nine tenths of them only once. The top ten hold 2.3% of the sample.

This sample was included in a study of blood T cell repertoires in COVID-19 (TCRdb year 2020). About the study as a whole: Samples covering the acute and convalescent phases of COVID-19 were provided by collaborators in the United States, Italy and Spain. The material from the prospective study consisted of cDNA or gDNA derived from T cells, B-cell-depleted T cells, or PBMCs. Subjects who had been exposed to COVID-19, were actively infected with it, or had recovered from it provided the deeply sampled blood TCRbeta repertoires that made up the dataset. The repertoires were made available in a free public database intended to serve as a resource for research on the immune response to SARS-CoV-2. The samples were drawn from two sources: the first 160 participants of the ongoing ImmuneRACE study, and 1,200 or so subjects contributed by 6 global collaborators. A de-identified subject ID, COVID-19 status, age in years and sex were almost always included in the sample metadata. Where HLA class I and class II types were available, the types were taken from metadata supplied by the sample provider, not from assay-based typing. The study at large found these results: Clinical and demographic metadata were provided uncurated, with the amount varying by source and participant.

The germline V gene encodes CDR1 SEHNR and CDR2 FQNEAQ (reference sequence). The CDR3 measures 17 amino acids from cysteine to phenylalanine. This entry keeps only the CDR3 DNA: 51 bases, framed from base 1. For this chain, trimming is 4 bases at the V end and 4 bases at the J end, and the number of junction bases without a gene match is 14. Participants in the prospective study were enrolled through a virtual design, were aged roughly 18 to 95 years, and lived in 24 United States geographic areas. In the prospective study, cohorts were assigned on the basis of participant-reported clinical history obtained from a screening survey and a study questionnaire. Recovered participants in ImmuneRACE Cohort 3 were defined as having two consecutive negative NP/OP PCR tests, clearance from a healthcare professional, or resolution of symptoms. Each participant in the prospective study had whole blood, serum and a nasopharyngeal or oropharyngeal swab collected by mobile phlebotomists. Prospective study participants could optionally give additional blood draws and questionnaires over an approximately two-month period. Prospective study blood samples were shipped either frozen or at room temperature before DNA extraction.

This TCR was sampled from a woman aged 45-65 years who had recovered from COVID-19. The source material was PBMCs or T cells enriched from blood (not recorded which). The chain is encoded by TRBV7-9 joined to TRBJ2-3; TRBD1 lines up with 7 middle nucleotides. The CDR3 protein: CASSSRELSDRADTQYF. The bases read TGTGCCAGCAGCTCTCGAGAGTTAAGCGACAGGGCAGATACGCAGTATTTT.